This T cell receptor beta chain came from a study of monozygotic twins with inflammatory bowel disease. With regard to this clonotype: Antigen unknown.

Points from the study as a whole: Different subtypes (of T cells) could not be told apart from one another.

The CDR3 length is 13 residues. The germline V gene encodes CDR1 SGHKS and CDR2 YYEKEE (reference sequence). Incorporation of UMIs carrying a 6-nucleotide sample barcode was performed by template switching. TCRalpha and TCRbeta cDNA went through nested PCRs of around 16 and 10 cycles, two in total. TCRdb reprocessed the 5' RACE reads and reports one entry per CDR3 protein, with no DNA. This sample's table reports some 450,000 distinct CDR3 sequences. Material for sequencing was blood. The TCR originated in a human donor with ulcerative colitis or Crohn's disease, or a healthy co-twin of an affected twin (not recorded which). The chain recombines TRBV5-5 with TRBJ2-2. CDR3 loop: CASSLGETGELFF.